Listed below are T cell receptor beta chains from one sample, sequenced in a study of blood T cell repertoires in COVID-19. TCRdb keeps only in-frame clones here, not all; method: immunoSEQ multiplex PCR. The repertoire holds 270,000 or so clones, with about four fifths as singletons. Sequencing was carried out using peripheral blood. All receptors derive from a woman in her sixties or seventies with active or convalescent COVID-19. The CDR3 runs from the conserved cysteine through the conserved F or W. Fields, in order: D gene, J gene, clone size, V gene, CDR3 DNA, CDR3 protein. D genes are given only for firm matches. Clone size is shown for a subset of rows, as once, few, many or a class of expanded clone.

TRBD1	TRBJ2-5	.	TRBV7-9	TGTGCCAGCAGCTTAGCATGGGACAGGGGGGACACCCAGTACTTC	CASSLAWDRGDTQYF
.	TRBJ1-4	.	TRBV15	TGTGCCACCAGCAGAGATCGAGGGCGGCGTAATGAAAAACTGTTTTTT	CATSRDRGRRNEKLFF
.	TRBJ1-2	few	TRBV29-1	TGCAGCGTTGCAGCAGGGGACTATGGCTACACCTTC	CSVAAGDYGYTF
TRBD1	TRBJ2-7	.	TRBV5-6	TGTGCCAGCAGCTTGGCCGGCGGGACAGGGTTGGCCTACGAGCAGTACTTC	CASSLAGGTGLAYEQYF
.	TRBJ1-1	few	TRBV7-9	TGTGCCAGCAGCAGATGGGGGGACACTGAAGCTTTCTTT	CASSRWGDTEAFF
.	TRBJ2-7	.	TRBV7-2	TGTGCCAGCAGCTTAGGGGCCCTACCCTCCGAGCAGTACTTC	CASSLGALPSEQYF
TRBD1	TRBJ2-6	.	TRBV7-8	TGTGCCAGCAGCTCTTCCGGGACAGGGGGCCCTGGGGCCAACGTCCTGACTTTC	CASSSSGTGGPGANVLTF
.	TRBJ1-2	.	TRBV28	TGTGCCAGCAGTTTGACTGTTCCAAGTGGCTACACCTTC	CASSLTVPSGYTF
TRBD1	TRBJ2-7	few	TRBV5-5	TGTGCCAGCAGCTGGACAGGGGTCACCTACGAGCAGTACTTC	CASSWTGVTYEQYF
.	TRBJ1-2	few	TRBV29-1	TGCAGCGTTGATGCCAGGCGGCAGGGCTATGGCTACACCTTC	CSVDARRQGYGYTF
TRBD2	TRBJ2-5	.	TRBV9	TGTGCCAGCAGCGCCGGGACTAGCGGGGGGGGTAGAGAGACCCAGTACTTC	CASSAGTSGGGRETQYF
.	TRBJ1-2	once	TRBV6-5	TGTGCCAGCAGTTACTCGGCGACTGACCTAGTTGGCTACACCTTC	CASSYSATDLVGYTF
.	TRBJ2-1	.	TRBV3-1/TRBV3-2	TGTGCCAGCAGCCAAGTCCTAGCCACTAACTACAATGAGCAGTTCTTC	CASSQVLATNYNEQFF
.	TRBJ2-7	.	TRBV6-5	TGTGCCAGCAGCTCCTCAGACAGATTCTACGAGCAGTACTTC	CASSSSDRFYEQYF
.	TRBJ1-2	.	TRBV29-1	TGCAGCGTTGAAGATTTCTGGCAGGGCGCCTATGGCTACACCTTC	CSVEDFWQGAYGYTF
.	TRBJ2-1	.	TRBV7-9	TGTGCCAGCAGCCAGGGGAGCTCCTACAATGAGCAGTTCTTC	CASSQGSSYNEQFF
.	TRBJ2-1	.	TRBV7-9	TGTGCCAGCAGCTTAAATCCCCCCGAGGAGCAGTTCTTC	CASSLNPPEEQFF
.	TRBJ1-1	.	TRBV3-1/TRBV3-2	TGTGCCAGCAGCGAGGCGGCGGGGATGAACACTGAAGCTTTCTTT	CASSEAAGMNTEAFF
TRBD2	TRBJ2-3	.	TRBV7-2	TGTGCCAGCAGCCAACCCTCGGGACTAGCGGGCTTCGGTACGCAGTATTTT	CASSQPSGLAGFGTQYF
TRBD1	TRBJ1-1	.	TRBV5-1	TGCGCCAGCAGCTTGGAATGGGACAGGGGGGTCGACACTGAAGCTTTCTTT	CASSLEWDRGVDTEAFF
TRBD1	TRBJ2-2	once	TRBV30	TGTGCCTGGAGGGACAGGCCGACCGGGGAGCTGTTTTTT	CAWRDRPTGELFF
.	TRBJ1-6	.	TRBV30	TGTGCCTGGAGCGAACCAACTACAGGATACGATAATTCACCCCTCCACTTT	CAWSEPTTGYDNSPLHF
TRBD1	TRBJ1-2	.	TRBV2	TGTGCCAGCAGTGGGGGGACAGGGGAAGGCTATGGCTACACCTTC	CASSGGTGEGYGYTF